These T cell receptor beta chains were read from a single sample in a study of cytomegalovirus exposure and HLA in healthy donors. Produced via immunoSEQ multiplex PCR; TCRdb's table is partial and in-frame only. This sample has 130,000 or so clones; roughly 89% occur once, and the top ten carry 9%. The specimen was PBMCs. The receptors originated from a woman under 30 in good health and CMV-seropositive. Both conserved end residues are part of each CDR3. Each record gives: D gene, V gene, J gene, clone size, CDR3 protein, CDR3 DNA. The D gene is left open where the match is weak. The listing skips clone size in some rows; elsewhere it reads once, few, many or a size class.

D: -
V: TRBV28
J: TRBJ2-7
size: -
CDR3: CASSYSSYEQYF
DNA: TGTGCCAGCAGTTATTCATCCTACGAGCAGTACTTC

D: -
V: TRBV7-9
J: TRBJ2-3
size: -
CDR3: CASSPSAKVTDTQYF
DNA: TGTGCCAGCAGCCCCAGCGCGAAGGTCACAGATACGCAGTATTTT

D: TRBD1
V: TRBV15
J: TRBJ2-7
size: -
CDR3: CATSRDRDRGTYEQYF
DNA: TGTGCCACCAGCAGAGACAGGGACAGGGGGACCTACGAGCAGTACTTC

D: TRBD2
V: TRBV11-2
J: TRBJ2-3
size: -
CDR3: CASSLAFRTSGGTDTQYF
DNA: TGTGCCAGCAGCTTAGCCTTCCGGACTAGCGGGGGAACAGATACGCAGTATTTT

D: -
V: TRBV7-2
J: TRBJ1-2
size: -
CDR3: CASSVVNYGYTF
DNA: TGTGCCAGCAGCGTCGTCAACTATGGCTACACCTTC

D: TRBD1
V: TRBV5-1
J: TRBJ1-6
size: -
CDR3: CASSPGQQGSPLHF
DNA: TGCGCCAGCAGCCCGGGACAGCAGGGTTCACCCCTCCACTTT

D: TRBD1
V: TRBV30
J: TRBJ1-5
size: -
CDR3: CAWSAGQGNQPQHF
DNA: TGTGCCTGGAGTGCTGGACAGGGGAATCAGCCCCAGCATTTT

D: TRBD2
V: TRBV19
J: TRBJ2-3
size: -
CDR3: CASSKAGEAPDTQYF
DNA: TGTGCCAGTAGTAAGGCGGGGGAGGCCCCAGATACGCAGTATTTT

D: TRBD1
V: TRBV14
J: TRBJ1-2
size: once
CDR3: CASSRGQGDYGYTF
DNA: TGTGCCAGCAGCCGCGGACAGGGGGACTATGGCTACACCTTC

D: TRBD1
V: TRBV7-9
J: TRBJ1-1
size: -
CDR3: CASSSAGGQMNTEAFF
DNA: TGTGCCAGCAGCTCCGCTGGGGGACAGATGAACACTGAAGCTTTCTTT

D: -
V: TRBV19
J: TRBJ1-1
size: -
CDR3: CASSTRRGYTEAFF
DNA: TGTGCCAGTAGTACTCGCAGGGGATACACTGAAGCTTTCTTT

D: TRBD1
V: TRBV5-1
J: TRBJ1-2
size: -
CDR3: CASSPAVTGDYGYTF
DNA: TGCGCCAGCAGCCCCGCGGTGACAGGGGACTATGGCTACACCTTC

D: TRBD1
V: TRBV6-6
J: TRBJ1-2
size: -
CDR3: CASSYWGQGNGYTF
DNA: TGTGCCAGCAGTTACTGGGGACAGGGGAATGGCTACACCTTC

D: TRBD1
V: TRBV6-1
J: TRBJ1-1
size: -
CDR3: CASSQTGGTEAFF
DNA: TGTGCCAGCAGCCAGACAGGGGGGACTGAAGCTTTCTTT

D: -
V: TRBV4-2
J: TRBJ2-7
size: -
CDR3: CASSQDTYEQYF
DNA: TGTGCCAGCAGCCAAGACACCTACGAGCAGTACTTC

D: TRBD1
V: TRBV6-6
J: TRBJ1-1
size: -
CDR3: CASSFGQEAFF
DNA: TGTGCCAGCAGTTTCGGACAGGAGGCTTTCTTT

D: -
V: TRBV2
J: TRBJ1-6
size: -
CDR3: CASATALNSPLHF
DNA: TGTGCCAGTGCGACAGCCCTAAATTCACCCCTCCACTTT

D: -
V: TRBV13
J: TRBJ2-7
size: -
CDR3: CASSLGRARGNEQYF
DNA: TGTGCCAGCAGCTTAGGAAGGGCTAGGGGTAACGAGCAGTACTTC

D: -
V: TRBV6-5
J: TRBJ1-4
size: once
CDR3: CASSYGGTGEKLFF
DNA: TGTGCCAGCAGTTACGGGGGGACCGGCGAAAAACTGTTTTTT

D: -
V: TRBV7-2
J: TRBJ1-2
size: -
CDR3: CASSLGGTMNYGYTF
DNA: TGTGCCAGCAGCTTAGGGGGGACAATGAACTATGGCTACACCTTC

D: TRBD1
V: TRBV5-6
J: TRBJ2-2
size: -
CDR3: CASSTTGLGELFF
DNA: TGTGCCAGCAGCACGACAGGGCTCGGGGAGCTGTTTTTT

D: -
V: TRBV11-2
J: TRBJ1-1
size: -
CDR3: CASSSLSGVIMNTEAFF
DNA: TGTGCCAGCAGCTCCCTGTCAGGGGTGATAATGAACACTGAAGCTTTCTTT

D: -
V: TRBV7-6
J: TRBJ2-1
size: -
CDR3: CASSPNWRESSYNEQFF
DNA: TGTGCCAGCAGCCCAAACTGGCGGGAAAGCTCCTACAATGAGCAGTTCTTC

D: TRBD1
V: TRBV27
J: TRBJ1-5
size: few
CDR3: CASSLGPTGGKTRNQPQHF
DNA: TGTGCCAGCAGCCTTGGGCCGACAGGGGGGAAAACTAGGAATCAGCCCCAGCATTTT

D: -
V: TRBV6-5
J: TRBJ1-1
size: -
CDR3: CASSYSAGNTEAFF
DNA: TGTGCCAGCAGTTACTCGGCAGGGAACACTGAAGCTTTCTTT

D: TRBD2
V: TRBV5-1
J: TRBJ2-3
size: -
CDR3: CASSLGPGGTDTQYF
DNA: TGCGCCAGCAGCTTGGGTCCGGGAGGGACAGATACGCAGTATTTT

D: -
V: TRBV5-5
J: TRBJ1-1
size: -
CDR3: CASSSTGVAFF
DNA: TGTGCCAGCAGCTCAACGGGGGTAGCTTTCTTT

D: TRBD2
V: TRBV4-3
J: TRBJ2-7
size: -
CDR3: CASSQEGRLAGGSYEQYF
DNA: TGCGCCAGCAGCCAAGAGGGTCGACTAGCGGGGGGCTCCTACGAGCAGTACTTC

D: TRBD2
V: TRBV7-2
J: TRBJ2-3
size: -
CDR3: CASSLDLAGPADTQYF
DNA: TGTGCCAGCAGCTTAGATCTAGCGGGGCCGGCAGATACGCAGTATTTT

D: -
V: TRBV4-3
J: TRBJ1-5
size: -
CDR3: CASSQSPLLDQPQHF
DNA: TGCGCCAGCAGCCAGAGCCCCTTACTCGATCAGCCCCAGCATTTT

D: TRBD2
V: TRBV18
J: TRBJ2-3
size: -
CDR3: CASSFPLAGGTDTQYF
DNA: TGTGCCAGCTCGTTCCCCCTGGCGGGGGGGACAGATACGCAGTATTTT

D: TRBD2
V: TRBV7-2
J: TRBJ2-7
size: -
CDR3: CASSINGGASYEQYF
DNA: TGTGCCAGCAGCATAAACGGGGGGGCCTCCTACGAGCAGTACTTC

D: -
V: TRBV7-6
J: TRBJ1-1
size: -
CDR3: CASSLGTGLGTEAFF
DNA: TGTGCCAGCAGCTTAGGTACAGGGCTGGGCACTGAAGCTTTCTTT

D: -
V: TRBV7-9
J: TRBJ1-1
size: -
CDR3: CASSLAYRGMNTEAFF
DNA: TGTGCCAGCAGCTTAGCGTACCGGGGAATGAACACTGAAGCTTTCTTT

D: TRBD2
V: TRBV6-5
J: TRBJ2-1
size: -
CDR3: CATEGGTSGNEQFF
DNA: TGTGCCACCGAGGGGGGGACTAGCGGGAATGAGCAGTTCTTC

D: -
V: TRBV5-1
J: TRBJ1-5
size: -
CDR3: CASRSLPTGPNQPQHF
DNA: TGCGCCAGCAGGTCCCTCCCGACAGGACCTAATCAGCCCCAGCATTTT

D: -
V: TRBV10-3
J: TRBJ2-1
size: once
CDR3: CAISRTGESHNEQFF
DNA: TGTGCCATCAGTCGTACAGGCGAATCTCACAATGAGCAGTTCTTC

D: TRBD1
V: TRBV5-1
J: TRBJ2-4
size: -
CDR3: CASSLNRDREYF
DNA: TGCGCCAGCAGCTTGAACCGGGACAGGGAGTACTTC

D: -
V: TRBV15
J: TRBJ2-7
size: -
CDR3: CATSRDGTAYEQYF
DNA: TGTGCCACCAGCAGAGACGGGACTGCCTACGAGCAGTACTTC

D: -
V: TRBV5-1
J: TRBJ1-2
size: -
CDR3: CASSLEQGLYGYTF
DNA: TGCGCCAGCAGCTTGGAACAGGGCCTCTATGGCTACACCTTC

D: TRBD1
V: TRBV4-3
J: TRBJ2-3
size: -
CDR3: CASSLSVTKGAGYF
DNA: TGCGCCAGCAGCCTCTCTGTAACGAAGGGGGCGGGGTATTTT

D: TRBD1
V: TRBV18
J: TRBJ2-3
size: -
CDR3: CASSPMGQGSADTQYF
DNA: TGTGCCAGCTCACCAATGGGACAGGGGAGCGCAGATACGCAGTATTTT

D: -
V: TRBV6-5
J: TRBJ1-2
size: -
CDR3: CASSYSDRPNYGYTF
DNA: TGTGCCAGCAGTTACTCGGACAGACCTAACTATGGCTACACCTTC

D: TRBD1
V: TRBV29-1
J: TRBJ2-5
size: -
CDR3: CSVKDRGLQTQYF
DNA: TGCAGCGTTAAGGACAGGGGGTTGCAGACCCAGTACTTC

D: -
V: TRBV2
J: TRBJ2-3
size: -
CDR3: CAGGGTYTDTQYF
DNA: TGTGCAGGGGGAGGGACCTACACAGATACGCAGTATTTT

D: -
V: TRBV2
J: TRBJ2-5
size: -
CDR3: CASSTLQQGTQYF
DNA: TGTGCCAGCAGTACCCTCCAGCAGGGGACCCAGTACTTC

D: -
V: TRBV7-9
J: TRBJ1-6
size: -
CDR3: CASSFSAGTGSSYNSPLHF
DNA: TGTGCCAGCAGCTTTAGCGCAGGGACCGGGAGCTCCTATAATTCACCCCTCCACTTT

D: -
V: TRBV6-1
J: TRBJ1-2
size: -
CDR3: CASSEVSGGYTF
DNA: TGTGCCAGCAGTGAAGTTTCCGGTGGCTACACCTTC

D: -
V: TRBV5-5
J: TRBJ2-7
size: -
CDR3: CASSFTPTDSYEQYF
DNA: TGTGCCAGCAGCTTCACTCCGACAGATTCCTACGAGCAGTACTTC

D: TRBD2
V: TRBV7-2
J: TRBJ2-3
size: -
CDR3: CASSLGTSRSTDTQYF
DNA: TGTGCCAGCAGCCTAGGGACTAGCCGAAGCACAGATACGCAGTATTTT

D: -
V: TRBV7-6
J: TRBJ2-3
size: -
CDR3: CASSFEPNTDTQYF
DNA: TGTGCCAGCAGCTTCGAGCCGAACACAGATACGCAGTATTTT

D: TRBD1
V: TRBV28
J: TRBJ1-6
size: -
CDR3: CASSLDRGQARSSYNSPLHF
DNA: TGTGCCAGCAGTTTGGACAGGGGGCAGGCAAGGAGCTCCTATAATTCACCCCTCCACTTT

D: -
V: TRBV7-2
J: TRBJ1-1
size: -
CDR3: CASSPGGGESNTEAFF
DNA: TGTGCCAGCAGCCCCGGGGGGGGCGAGTCGAACACTGAAGCTTTCTTT

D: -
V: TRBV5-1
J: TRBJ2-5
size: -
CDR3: CASSSQGVGGETQYF
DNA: TGCGCCAGCAGCTCGCAGGGGGTGGGAGGAGAGACCCAGTACTTC

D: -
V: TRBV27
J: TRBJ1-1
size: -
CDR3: CASSRTGRENTEAFF
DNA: TGTGCCAGCAGTCGGACGGGCAGGGAGAACACTGAAGCTTTCTTT